The rows below give T cell receptor beta chains drawn from one sample of a study of T cell changes during pregnancy in multiple sclerosis. Measured with immunoSEQ multiplex PCR; TCRdb has only the in-frame clones, and not every one. The data contain 65,000 to 90,000 clones, 80% to 95% of them singletons. Sequences were derived from peripheral blood, sampled in the second trimester of pregnancy. Receptors were obtained from a female donor with multiple sclerosis, enrolled in a pregnancy study. The CDR3 runs from the conserved cysteine through the conserved F or W. The order of the fields is V gene, D gene, clone size, J gene, CDR3 DNA, CDR3 protein. A D gene is named only where the DNA matches it firmly. Clone size is not always given. Where it is, it says once, few, many or a class for expanded clones.

V gene: TRBV11-3; D gene: NA; clone size: NA; J gene: TRBJ1-4; CDR3 DNA: TGTGCCAGCAGCTTACGCCAGGGAAATGAAAAACTGTTTTTT; CDR3 protein: CASSLRQGNEKLFF
V gene: TRBV13; D gene: NA; clone size: NA; J gene: TRBJ2-5; CDR3 DNA: TGTGCCAGCAGCCGGGGGTCCGGAGAGACCCAGTACTTC; CDR3 protein: CASSRGSGETQYF
V gene: TRBV6-6; D gene: NA; clone size: NA; J gene: TRBJ1-5; CDR3 DNA: TGTGCCAGCAGTAATCAACAAGGCAATCAGCCCCAGCATTTT; CDR3 protein: CASSNQQGNQPQHF
V gene: TRBV28; D gene: NA; clone size: NA; J gene: TRBJ2-5; CDR3 DNA: TGTGCCACGCACCAAGGGGGGGTGGGGGAGACCCAGTACTTC; CDR3 protein: CATHQGGVGETQYF
V gene: TRBV6-1; D gene: TRBD1; clone size: NA; J gene: TRBJ2-1; CDR3 DNA: TGTGCCAGCAGTGGGGACAGGGGGCTTTACAATGAGCAGTTCTTC; CDR3 protein: CASSGDRGLYNEQFF
V gene: TRBV28; D gene: TRBD1; clone size: NA; J gene: TRBJ1-1; CDR3 DNA: TGTGCCAGCAGTTTACCGACAGGGAGGAACACTGAAGCTTTCTTT; CDR3 protein: CASSLPTGRNTEAFF
V gene: TRBV6-5; D gene: NA; clone size: NA; J gene: TRBJ1-1; CDR3 DNA: TGTGCCAGCAGTTACTCGAGAGGGAGATTGAACACTGAAGCTTTCTTT; CDR3 protein: CASSYSRGRLNTEAFF
V gene: TRBV19; D gene: NA; clone size: NA; J gene: TRBJ1-1; CDR3 DNA: TGTGCCAGTAGTATCCCGGACAGCCTGAACACTGAAGCTTTCTTT; CDR3 protein: CASSIPDSLNTEAFF
V gene: TRBV27; D gene: NA; clone size: NA; J gene: TRBJ1-4; CDR3 DNA: TGTGCCAGCAGCTCTAGCTTAACCAGGGAGGAACTGTTTTTT; CDR3 protein: CASSSSLTREELFF
V gene: TRBV28; D gene: NA; clone size: NA; J gene: TRBJ1-6; CDR3 DNA: TGTGCCAGCAGGGGGCGGGGGGAGCTTAGAGCGGCCCTCCACTTT; CDR3 protein: CASRGRGELRAALHF
V gene: TRBV19; D gene: TRBD2; clone size: NA; J gene: TRBJ2-4; CDR3 DNA: TGTGCCAGTAGTATCCCGGGACTAGCGGGGGGACTTCAGTACTTC; CDR3 protein: CASSIPGLAGGLQYF
V gene: TRBV6-1; D gene: TRBD1; clone size: NA; J gene: TRBJ2-1; CDR3 DNA: TGTGCCAGCAGTGAAGTCCGGGGACAGGAGTTCTTC; CDR3 protein: CASSEVRGQEFF
V gene: TRBV9; D gene: TRBD1; clone size: once; J gene: TRBJ2-7; CDR3 DNA: TGTGCCAGCAGCGTAGAGGCAGGGGGTATTCCGGCGGTCGAGCAGTACTTC; CDR3 protein: CASSVEAGGIPAVEQYF
V gene: TRBV11-2; D gene: NA; clone size: NA; J gene: TRBJ2-2; CDR3 DNA: TGTGCCAGCAGCTTCATAGTCACCGGGGAGCTGTTTTTT; CDR3 protein: CASSFIVTGELFF
V gene: TRBV5-1; D gene: NA; clone size: NA; J gene: TRBJ2-6; CDR3 DNA: TGCGCCAGCAGCCGGGGATCAGTTCTTAACTCTGGGGCCAACGTCCTGACTTTC; CDR3 protein: CASSRGSVLNSGANVLTF
V gene: TRBV30; D gene: NA; clone size: NA; J gene: TRBJ2-3; CDR3 DNA: TGTGCCTGGAAGCCTTTGTCAGATACGCAGTATTTT; CDR3 protein: CAWKPLSDTQYF
V gene: TRBV9; D gene: NA; clone size: NA; J gene: TRBJ2-3; CDR3 DNA: TGTGCCAGCAGCGCCCTAGTCGGGTCGAGCACAGATACGCAGTATTTT; CDR3 protein: CASSALVGSSTDTQYF
V gene: TRBV4-3; D gene: NA; clone size: once; J gene: TRBJ1-3; CDR3 DNA: TGCGCCAGCAGCCAAGTGGCGGGAAGCAGAGCTGGAAACACCATATATTTT; CDR3 protein: CASSQVAGSRAGNTIYF
V gene: TRBV27; D gene: NA; clone size: NA; J gene: TRBJ1-6; CDR3 DNA: TGTGCCAGCAGCCTCATGGGGGCAGGGAATAATTCACCCCTCCACTTT; CDR3 protein: CASSLMGAGNNSPLHF
V gene: TRBV7-2; D gene: NA; clone size: NA; J gene: TRBJ1-4; CDR3 DNA: TGTGCCAGCAGCGGAGGTGACAGGATTAATGAAAAACTGTTTTTT; CDR3 protein: CASSGGDRINEKLFF
V gene: TRBV5-1; D gene: TRBD1; clone size: NA; J gene: TRBJ1-1; CDR3 DNA: TGCGCCAGCAGCTCCCTAAGACAGGGGGTGAACACTGAAGCTTTCTTT; CDR3 protein: CASSSLRQGVNTEAFF
V gene: TRBV6-4; D gene: TRBD2; clone size: once; J gene: TRBJ2-2; CDR3 DNA: TGTGCCAGCAGTGTGAGCGGGGCGAACACCGGGGAGCTGTTTTTT; CDR3 protein: CASSVSGANTGELFF
V gene: TRBV4-1; D gene: TRBD1; clone size: NA; J gene: TRBJ2-2; CDR3 DNA: TGCGCCAGCAGCGAGACCCGGACAGGCGCGAACACCGGGGAGCTGTTTTTT; CDR3 protein: CASSETRTGANTGELFF
V gene: TRBV7-2; D gene: TRBD1; clone size: few; J gene: TRBJ1-2; CDR3 DNA: TGTGCCAGTCAACCCACCGGGACAGGGGTGGGTGGCTACACCTTC; CDR3 protein: CASQPTGTGVGGYTF
V gene: TRBV6-1; D gene: TRBD1; clone size: NA; J gene: TRBJ2-7; CDR3 DNA: TGTGCCAGCAAGCCGGGACAGGGGGCGGATGAGCAGTACTTC; CDR3 protein: CASKPGQGADEQYF
V gene: TRBV5-1; D gene: TRBD1; clone size: NA; J gene: TRBJ2-7; CDR3 DNA: TGCGCCAGCAGCGTGGGACAGGGCCTCTCCTACGAGCAGTACTTC; CDR3 protein: CASSVGQGLSYEQYF
V gene: TRBV6-6; D gene: NA; clone size: NA; J gene: TRBJ2-7; CDR3 DNA: TGTGCCAGTTCCCGGACACTCGCAAACTACGAGCAGTACTTC; CDR3 protein: CASSRTLANYEQYF
V gene: TRBV7-2; D gene: TRBD2; clone size: NA; J gene: TRBJ2-1; CDR3 DNA: TGTGCCAGCAGCTTAGAATCACTAGCGGGAGGAAATGAGCAGTTCTTC; CDR3 protein: CASSLESLAGGNEQFF
V gene: TRBV28; D gene: TRBD1; clone size: NA; J gene: TRBJ1-1; CDR3 DNA: TGTGCCAGCAGTTATTCCAGGGGGCAAGCTGAAGCTTTCTTT; CDR3 protein: CASSYSRGQAEAFF
V gene: TRBV10-3; D gene: TRBD1; clone size: NA; J gene: TRBJ2-5; CDR3 DNA: TGTGCCATCAGTCTTGACCGGGACAGACAAGAGACCCAGTACTTC; CDR3 protein: CAISLDRDRQETQYF
V gene: TRBV11-3; D gene: NA; clone size: NA; J gene: TRBJ1-1; CDR3 DNA: TGTGCCAGCAGTCTTTCGTATTGGGGGCTAATGGAGAACACTGAAGCTTTCTTT; CDR3 protein: CASSLSYWGLMENTEAFF